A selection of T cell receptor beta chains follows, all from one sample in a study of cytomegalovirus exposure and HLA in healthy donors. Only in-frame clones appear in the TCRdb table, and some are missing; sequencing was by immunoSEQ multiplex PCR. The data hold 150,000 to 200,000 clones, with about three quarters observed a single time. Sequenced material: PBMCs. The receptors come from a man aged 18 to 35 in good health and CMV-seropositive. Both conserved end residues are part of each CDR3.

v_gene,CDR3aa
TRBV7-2,CASTTGSYNEQFF
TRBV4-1,CASSQDLAGELFF
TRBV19,CASKMRQGTEAFF
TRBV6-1,CASSGAGVIHEQFF
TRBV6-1,CASSEAVGGSYNEQFF
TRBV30,CAWSVQFLAGILSSYNEQFF
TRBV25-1,CASSEFVRQGLFNTIYF
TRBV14,CASSLGRIGEKLFF
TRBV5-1,CASGSRDRSSTEAFF
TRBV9,CASSVAGTSGTDTQYF
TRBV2,CASSVGLADHTDTQYF
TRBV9,CASSVQGENTEAFF
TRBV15,CATSRDVTDGYTF
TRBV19,CASRGTGSTEAFF
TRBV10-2,CASSESRQMNTEAFF
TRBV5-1,CASSQGLALSTDTQYF
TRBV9,CASSVGGSYTDTQYF
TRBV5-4,CASGAYRGSKGDTEAFF
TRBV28,CASSLGTGKYLMGGYTF
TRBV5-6,CASSLDQDEAFF
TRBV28,CASSFSARQGSSGNTIYF
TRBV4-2,CASSQEGQGLTEAFF
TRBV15,CATSRDQGGGEKLFF
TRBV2,CASSEGSYTEAFF
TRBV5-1,CASSLAPSGGAGTQYF
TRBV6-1,CASDWQGTYNEQFF
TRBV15,CATSRDGHQAYGYTF
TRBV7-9,CASSAPGQGARRSEQFF
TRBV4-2,CASAPTSSGSYNEQFF
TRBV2,CASSAGEAFF
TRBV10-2,CASSESEGITEAFF
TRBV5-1,CASSLMGLAGTNQETQYF
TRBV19,CASSIGQIEAFF
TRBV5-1,CASAPRENTEAFF
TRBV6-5,CASTDKLSEAFF
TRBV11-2,CASSLDGGRVNTIYF
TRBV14,CASSQGRGQYF
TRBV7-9,CASGRGDYYGYTF
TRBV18,CASSRGQGVGEKLFF
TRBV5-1,CASSLGDGGAKTQYF
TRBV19,CASYPTAREIGSGYTF
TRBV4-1,CASSGRDSPKGNEQFF